This TCR beta chain was profiled in a study of blood T cell repertoires in COVID-19. Study details: The United States, Italy and Spain provided the acute and convalescent COVID-19 samples. Sample material is recorded as cDNA or gDNA derived from T cells, B-cell-depleted T cells, or PBMCs.

Per the study methods: For nucleated cells, counts were estimated from reference gene primer amplification. Some clones are missing from TCRdb's copy, which holds only in-frame ones; the method was immunoSEQ multiplex PCR. V and J calls and clone size come straight from that table; D and trimming were deduced from the DNA. Of around 130,000 clones listed, approximately 80% were seen once; the top ten hold roughly 17%. Germline lookup yields CDR1 SGHRS and CDR2 YFSETQ. V shed 8 bases and J 6 bases; nucleotides not matched to a gene: 16. This CDR3 contains 16 residues. The source material was peripheral blood. The genes are TRBV5-1 and TRBJ2-2; 7 positions match TRBD1. This receptor was identified in a man in his forties or fifties with acute or convalescent COVID-19. The CDR3 sequence: CASQTFTGVNAGELFF. In nucleotides, the CDR3 is TGCGCCAGTCAGACATTCACAGGGGTAAACGCCGGGGAGCTGTTTTTT.